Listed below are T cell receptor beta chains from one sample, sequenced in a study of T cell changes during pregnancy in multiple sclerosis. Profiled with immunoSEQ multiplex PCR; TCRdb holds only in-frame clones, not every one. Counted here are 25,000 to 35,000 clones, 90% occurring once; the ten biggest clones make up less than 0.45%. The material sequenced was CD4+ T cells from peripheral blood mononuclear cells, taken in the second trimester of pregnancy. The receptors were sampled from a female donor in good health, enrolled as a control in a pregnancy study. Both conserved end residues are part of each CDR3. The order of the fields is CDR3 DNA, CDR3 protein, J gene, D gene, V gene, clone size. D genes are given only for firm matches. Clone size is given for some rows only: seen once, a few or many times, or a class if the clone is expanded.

TGTGCCAGCAGCCGGGCGGGCACCGGGGAGCTGTTTTTT	CASSRAGTGELFF	TRBJ2-2	NA	TRBV25-1	NA
TGTGCCAGCGGGGACTCCTGGTACACTGAAGCTTTCTTT	CASGDSWYTEAFF	TRBJ1-1	NA	TRBV6-5	few
TGTGCCAGCAGCTTAGGTAGCGGGAGGGTGAGTGAGCAGTTCTTC	CASSLGSGRVSEQFF	TRBJ2-1	TRBD2	TRBV7-2	NA
TGCAGTGCTAGTTCCCCGGAGACCCAGTACTTC	CSASSPETQYF	TRBJ2-5	NA	TRBV20-1	few
TGTGCCAGTACCCCGGGACAGGGTGCCTACGAGCAGTACTTC	CASTPGQGAYEQYF	TRBJ2-7	TRBD1	TRBV19	NA
TGTGCCAGCAGCCCGGACAGGTCTTTAGAGCAGTACTTC	CASSPDRSLEQYF	TRBJ2-7	TRBD1	TRBV7-9	NA
TGTGCTAGTGGTTTGGTACTAGCGGGCCACCGGGCGAACACCGGGGAGCTGTTTTTT	CASGLVLAGHRANTGELFF	TRBJ2-2	TRBD2	TRBV12-5	once
TGTGCCAGCAGTGCCGGGACACAATTGCATGGCTACACCTTC	CASSAGTQLHGYTF	TRBJ1-2	NA	TRBV2	NA
TGTGCCAGCTCACCGACGGGACAGGTGCTTGGAAACACCATATATTTT	CASSPTGQVLGNTIYF	TRBJ1-3	TRBD1	TRBV18	NA
TGTGCCAGCTCACCGGGACAGGGTAGAGACTATGGCTACACCTTC	CASSPGQGRDYGYTF	TRBJ1-2	TRBD1	TRBV18	NA